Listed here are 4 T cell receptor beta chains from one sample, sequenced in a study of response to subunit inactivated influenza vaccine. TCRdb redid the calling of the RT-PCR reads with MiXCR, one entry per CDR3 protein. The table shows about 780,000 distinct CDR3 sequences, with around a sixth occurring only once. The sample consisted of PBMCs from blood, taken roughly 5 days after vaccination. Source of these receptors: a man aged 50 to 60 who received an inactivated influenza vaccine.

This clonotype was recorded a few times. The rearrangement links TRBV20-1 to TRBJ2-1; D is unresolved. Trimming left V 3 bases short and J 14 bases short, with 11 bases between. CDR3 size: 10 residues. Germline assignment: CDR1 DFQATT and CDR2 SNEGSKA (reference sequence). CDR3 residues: CSASRTREFF. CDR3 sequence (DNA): TGCAGTGCTAGTAGGACCCGCGAGTTCTTC.

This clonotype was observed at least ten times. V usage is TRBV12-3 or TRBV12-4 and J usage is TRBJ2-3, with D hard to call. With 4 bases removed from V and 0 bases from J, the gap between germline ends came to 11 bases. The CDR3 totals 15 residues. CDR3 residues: CASSSLRPSTDTQYF. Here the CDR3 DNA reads TGTGCCAGCAGTTCATTGCGGCCTAGCACAGATACGCAGTATTTT.

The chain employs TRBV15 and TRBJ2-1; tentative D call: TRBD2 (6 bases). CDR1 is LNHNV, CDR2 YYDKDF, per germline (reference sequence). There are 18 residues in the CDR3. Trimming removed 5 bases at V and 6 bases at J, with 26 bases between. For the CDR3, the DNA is TGTGCCACCAGCCCGAAAAGGGCACGCGGGATGAGTTCCAATGAGCAGTTCTTC. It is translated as CATSPKRARGMSSNEQFF.

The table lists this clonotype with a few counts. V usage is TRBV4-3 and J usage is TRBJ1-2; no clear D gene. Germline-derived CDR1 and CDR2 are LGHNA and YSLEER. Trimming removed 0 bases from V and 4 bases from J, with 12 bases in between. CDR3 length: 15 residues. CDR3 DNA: TGCGCCAGCAGCCAAGATGGGGTACCGGGCTATGGCTACACCTTC. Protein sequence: CASSQDGVPGYGYTF.